This entry lists 9 T cell receptor beta chains sequenced from one sample in a study of cytomegalovirus exposure and HLA in healthy donors. This table comes from immunoSEQ multiplex PCR, and its TCRdb copy is limited to in-frame clones, with some not included. The repertoire has 150,000 to 200,000 clones, around 84% of them found once; the top ten carry roughly 7%. Sequencing was done on a sample of PBMCs. These receptors all come from a man in his late teens or twenties in good health and CMV-seropositive.

The J gene is TRBJ2-5, the V gene TRBV7-2, with 12 positions matching TRBD2. The CDR3 contains 17 residues. Losses at the gene ends were 5 bases for V and 0 bases for J; bases not matched to a gene: 7. CDR1 and CDR2 from the germline V gene are SGHTA and FQGNSA. The CDR3 loop reads CASSPQGLAGNQETQYF. DNA for the CDR3: TGTGCCAGCAGCCCGCAAGGACTAGCGGGGAACCAAGAGACCCAGTACTTC.

This chain uses TRBV19 with TRBJ1-5; D may be TRBD1 (6 bases). Between the trimmed V and J ends, which lost 5 bases and 7 bases, there was a span of 15 bases. Germline V CDR1 and CDR2: LNHDA, SQIVND (reference sequence). CDR3 length: 14 residues. In nucleotides, the CDR3 is TGTGCCAGTAGTCGGGACACACCTGGGCAGCCCCAGCATTTT. Translating it yields CASSRDTPGQPQHF.

The chain joins TRBV15 to TRBJ1-4; the match to TRBD1 covers 8 bases. CDR1 and CDR2 from the germline V gene are LNHNV and YYDKDF (reference sequence). V was pared by 5 bases and J by 9 bases, with 11 bases of the junction left unmatched. This CDR3 is built from 15 residues. The CDR3 nucleotides are TGTGCCACCAGCGCCCCGGGACAGGCAGATAAAAAACTGTTTTTT. Amino acids: CATSAPGQADKKLFF.

The chain combines TRBV18 with TRBJ1-2; D call uncertain. Looked up from germline, CDR1 is KGHSH and CDR2 is LQKENI. The CDR3 runs to 15 residues. V gave up 4 bases and J gave up 2 bases, with 14 bases separating them. CDR3 nucleotides: TGTGCCAGCTCACTTTCAGGCAGGAAAAACTATGGCTACACCTTC. It yields the protein CASSLSGRKNYGYTF.

The chain combines TRBV4-1 with TRBJ1-3, with no clear D. Trimming shortened V by 5 bases and J by 0 bases, and 8 bases separated the two germline ends. The CDR3 totals 14 residues. Germline assignment: CDR1 MGHRA and CDR2 YSYEKL. The CDR3: CASSLIDSGNTIYF. In DNA form, the CDR3 reads TGCGCCAGCAGCTTAATAGACTCTGGAAACACCATATATTTT.

This clone appeared once. The rearrangement links TRBV27 to TRBJ2-1, with 7 bases matching TRBD1. The germline CDR1 and CDR2 sequences are MNHEY and SMNVEV (reference sequence). V shed 6 bases, J shed 9 bases, and the junction held 11 bases outside the gene matches. This CDR3 has 14 residues. In DNA, the CDR3 is TGTGCCAGCAGCCGACAGGGCAGGCAAGGTGAGCAGTTCTTC. Amino acids: CASSRQGRQGEQFF.

The V gene is TRBV9, the J gene TRBJ1-5; D not resolved. Germline values: CDR1 SGDLS, CDR2 YYNGEE. The CDR3 extends over 13 amino acids. Trimming cost V 0 bases and J 6 bases, with 7 bases left between them. The CDR3 protein is CASSVDASQPQHF. CDR3 in DNA: TGTGCCAGCAGCGTAGATGCGAGTCAGCCCCAGCATTTT.

With respect to this clone: The junction differs from germline at one of its ends, possibly a read error. The chain combines TRBV2 with TRBJ2-2; D is unresolved. From germline, CDR1 is SNHLY and CDR2 FYNNEI. The CDR3 contains 13 residues. The CDR3 region has the DNA TGCCGACTTTGGGTAGGAGACACCGGGGAGCTGTTTTTT. The encoded protein is CRLWVGDTGELFF.

The chain is built from TRBV29-1 and TRBJ2-1; D is possibly TRBD2 (5 bases). V was cut by 1 base and J by 8 bases, with 15 bases left in between. Germline CDR1 is SQVTM and CDR2 is ANQGSEA. This CDR3 is 14 amino acids long. CDR3 bases: TGCAGCGTTGAAGCGGGATCCGGATTGTATGAGCAGTTCTTC. Its protein product is CSVEAGSGLYEQFF.